The 22 T cell receptor beta chains in this list originate from one sample, sequenced in a study of blood T cell repertoires in COVID-19. Method: immunoSEQ multiplex PCR; TCRdb's copy keeps in-frame clones and lacks some. Of 150,000 or so clones listed, over 65% are singletons. Material for sequencing was PBMCs or T cells enriched from blood (not recorded which). These TCRs come from a woman between 50 and 59 years old who had recovered from COVID-19.

The genes are TRBV5-1 and TRBJ2-3; 8 positions match TRBD1. The germline V gene has CDR1 SGHRS and CDR2 YFSETQ. The CDR3 has 14 residues. With 7 bases clipped from V and 1 base from J, the junction kept 5 bases outside the gene matches. Written as DNA, the CDR3 is TGCGCCAGCTTCAGGGGGCAAGGCACAGATACGCAGTATTTT. As protein: CASFRGQGTDTQYF.

The CDR3 DNA reads TGTGCCAGCAGCCCCCAGAGGGCAGATACGCAGTATTTT. Translation gives CASSPQRADTQYF. V usage is TRBV5-4 and J usage is TRBJ2-3; D is perhaps TRBD2 (5 bases). The CDR3 runs to 13 residues. Germline V CDR1 and CDR2: SGHNT, YYREEE (reference sequence). V lost 4 bases and J lost 4, with 10 bases in between.

This CDR3 is CAGGTGLDSPLHF. The CDR3 DNA reads TGTGCCGGAGGGACAGGGTTGGATTCACCCCTCCACTTT. The genes are TRBV2 and TRBJ1-6; the match to TRBD1 covers 9 bases. This CDR3 has 13 residues. CDR1 is SNHLY and CDR2 is FYNNEI in the germline V gene. V lost 11 bases, J lost 8 bases, and 7 bases stayed unmatched.

V gene TRBV5-6 combines with J gene TRBJ2-5; 11 bases align to TRBD1. CDR1 is SGHDT and CDR2 is YYEEEE in the germline V gene. The CDR3 is 15 residues long. V gave up 0 bases and J gave up 4 bases; unmatched junction bases: 2. The CDR3 sequence is CASSLGTGGGETQYF. CDR3 coding DNA: TGTGCCAGCAGCTTGGGGACAGGGGGCGGAGAGACCCAGTACTTC.

The rearrangement joins TRBV19 to TRBJ2-3, with D possibly TRBD1 on 6 matching bases. V was shortened by 4 bases and J by 0 bases, with 11 bases between the two germline ends. This CDR3 region has 15 residues. Germline CDR1 reads LNHDA; CDR2 reads SQIVND (reference sequence). CDR3 in DNA: TGTGCCAGTAGTAACCGGGACACCAGCACAGATACGCAGTATTTT. Amino acid sequence: CASSNRDTSTDTQYF.

The chain employs TRBV5-4 and TRBJ2-3, with TRBD2 matching 7 bases. Germline V gene data show CDR1 as SGHNT and CDR2 as YYREEE (reference sequence). This CDR3 region has 16 residues. Germline trimming cut 3 bases from V and 4 bases from J; bases unmatched to any gene: 11. The DNA of the CDR3 is TGTGCCAGCAGCTCCGTTTTGGGGGAGGGCCCAGATACGCAGTATTTT. Translation gives CASSSVLGEGPDTQYF. Looking up the rest from reference TRBV5-4 and TRBJ2-3 gives the full variable domain: ETGVTQSPTHLIKTRGQQVTLRCSSQSGHNTVSWYQQALGQGPQFIFQYYREEENGRGNFPPRFSGLQFPNYSSELNVNALELDDSALYLCASSSVLGEGPDTQYFGPGTRLTVL.

This clone showed up just once. The V and J genes are TRBV5-1 and TRBJ1-2; D may be TRBD1 (5 bases). The germline gives CDR1 SGHRS, CDR2 YFSETQ. The CDR3 runs 13 residues. The ends were cut back, 6 bases at V and 6 bases at J, with 15 bases in the middle. This CDR3 is CASTPLGPHGYTF. DNA of the CDR3: TGCGCCAGCACCCCCCTGGGGCCCCATGGCTACACCTTC.

The V call is TRBV5-1, the J call TRBJ2-5, with D unresolved. V lost 3 bases to trimming and J lost 2 bases, with 8 bases between them. The CDR3 runs 13 residues. CDR1 is SGHRS and CDR2 is YFSETQ in the germline V gene. The CDR3 region has the DNA TGCGCCAGCAGCTGGGCCCTTCAAGAGACCCAGTACTTC. It codes for CASSWALQETQYF.

V and J are TRBV18 and TRBJ2-1; the D gene is possibly TRBD2 (5 bases). The V gene lost 1 base and the J gene lost 15 bases, with 16 bases spanning the gap. The length of the CDR3 is 13 residues. CDR1 is KGHSH, CDR2 LQKENI, per germline. The CDR3 spells CASSPRTGDPPFF. In nucleotides, the CDR3 is TGTGCCAGCTCACCACGGACTGGCGACCCGCCGTTCTTC.

This chain uses TRBV3-1 (or the pseudogene TRBV3-2) with TRBJ1-6, with D hard to call. There are 13 residues in the CDR3. The V end was cut by 0 bases, the J end by 9 bases, with 6 bases between. CDR1 is LGHDT and CDR2 is YNNKEL in the germline V gene (reference sequence). This CDR3 is CASSQDPSSPLHF. CDR3 bases: TGTGCCAGCAGCCAAGATCCGAGTTCACCCCTCCACTTT.

This chain links TRBV9 with TRBJ2-2; D is perhaps TRBD2 (5 bases). CDR1 and CDR2 from the germline V gene are SGDLS and YYNGEE. Trimming took off 0 bases at V and 4 bases at J, with 10 bases between the two ends. There are 15 residues in the CDR3. CDR3 loop: CASSVEGSGTGELFF. The CDR3 nucleotides are TGTGCCAGCAGCGTAGAAGGGAGCGGCACCGGGGAGCTGTTTTTT.

The chain combines TRBV7-9 with TRBJ1-1; TRBD1 matches 8 bases. The CDR3 spans 15 residues. The germline gives CDR1 SEHNR, CDR2 FQNEAQ (reference sequence). The junction had 6 bases not matched to a gene; V was cut back by 4 bases and J by 2 bases. DNA of the CDR3: TGTGCCAGCAGCTGGGAGGGACAGGAAAACACTGAAGCTTTCTTT. Residues: CASSWEGQENTEAFF.

This chain links TRBV6-5 with TRBJ1-4, with 7 bases matching TRBD1. CDR1 and CDR2 from the germline V gene are MNHEY and SVGAGI. This CDR3 has 16 amino acids. Losses at the gene ends were 0 bases for V and 8 bases for J; bases not matched to a gene: 9. The CDR3 bases are TGTGCCAGCAGTTACTCGTCGACAGGGCGAAGAGAAAAACTGTTTTTT. Encoded protein: CASSYSSTGRREKLFF.

The chain combines TRBV7-9 with TRBJ2-7; tentative D call: TRBD2 (6 bases). The CDR3 is made up of 14 amino acids. Germline loops: CDR1 SEHNR, CDR2 FQNEAQ (reference sequence). The V gene lost 5 bases and the J gene lost 2 bases, with 13 bases spanning the gap. CDR3 coding DNA: TGTGCCAGCAGCCCTCGGGAGACAACCTACGAGCAGTACGTC. This encodes CASSPRETTYEQYV.

The V call is TRBV7-2, the J call TRBJ2-4; the match to TRBD2 covers 15 bases. The CDR3 has 18 amino acids. Germline lookup yields CDR1 SGHTA and CDR2 FQGNSA. The J segment lost 3 bases and the V segment lost 3 bases, leaving 6 bases of the junction unmatched. In DNA form, the CDR3 reads TGTGCCAGCAGCTTCGGACTAGCGGGGGGGAGAGGCAAAAACATTCAGTACTTC. It yields the protein CASSFGLAGGRGKNIQYF.

The rearrangement uses TRBV4-3 and TRBJ2-3; possible D gene TRBD1, 5 bases. The germline gives CDR1 LGHNA, CDR2 YSLEER. This CDR3 comprises 18 residues. V lost 1 base to trimming and J lost 4 bases, with 21 bases between them. CDR3 residues: CASSQAQAAAARADTQYF. The CDR3 nucleotides read TGCGCCAGCAGCCAAGCACAGGCTGCGGCAGCACGGGCAGATACGCAGTATTTT.

The chain joins TRBV3-1 (or the pseudogene TRBV3-2) to TRBJ2-7; 7 bases are a match to TRBD1. Germline V gene data show CDR1 as LGHDT and CDR2 as YNNKEL (reference sequence). This CDR3 is built from 14 residues. The CDR3 is CASSKDRERGEQYV. CDR3 bases: TGTGCCAGCAGCAAAGACAGGGAAAGAGGCGAGCAGTACGTC.

This chain links TRBV30 with TRBJ1-5, with D possibly being TRBD1 (5 bases). The CDR3 covers 16 residues. CDR1 and CDR2 from the germline V gene are GTSNPN and SVGIG (reference sequence). V lost 0 bases, J lost 0 bases, and 12 bases lay in between. This CDR3 reads CAWSVSGQFSNQPQHF. The CDR3 DNA is TGTGCCTGGAGTGTGTCAGGGCAATTTAGCAATCAGCCCCAGCATTTT.

This chain connects TRBV11-2 to TRBJ1-1; tentative D call: TRBD1 (5 bases). Germline CDR1 reads SGHAT; CDR2 reads FQNNGV. CDR3 length: 13 amino acids. Trimming took 5 bases from V and 4 from J, leaving 11 bases between them. The CDR3 region has the DNA TGTGCCAGCAGCCCGACAGAACGCACTGAAGCTTTCTTT. Translation gives CASSPTERTEAFF.

The chain is built from TRBV7-8 and TRBJ2-1; D call uncertain. The CDR3 is 15 amino acids. V was trimmed by 5 bases and J by 3 bases, leaving 14 bases between them. The germline CDR1 and CDR2 sequences are SGHVS and FQNEAQ. The CDR3 reads CASSRKADYYNEQFF. CDR3 nucleotides: TGTGCCAGCAGCCGGAAGGCGGATTACTACAATGAGCAGTTCTTC.

The table lists this clone with a few counts. V usage is TRBV27 and J usage is TRBJ2-1; 16 positions match TRBD2. The length of the CDR3 is 19 residues. The germline gives CDR1 MNHEY, CDR2 SMNVEV (reference sequence). With 3 bases clipped from V and 0 bases from J, the junction kept 5 bases outside the gene matches. The CDR3 sequence: CASSFWGLAGGSSYNEQFF. As DNA, the CDR3 is TGTGCCAGCAGTTTTTGGGGACTAGCGGGGGGGTCCTCCTACAATGAGCAGTTCTTC.

The chain couples TRBV12-5 to TRBJ1-2; no definite D call. The CDR3 runs to 15 residues. Germline V gene sequence: CDR1 LGHNT, CDR2 FRNRAP. V was clipped by 0 bases and J by 4 bases, with 12 bases between them. CDR3 DNA: TGTGCTAGTGGTTTGGTCGGGTATGACCCCTATGGCTACACCTTC. Encoded protein: CASGLVGYDPYGYTF.